These 8 T cell receptor beta chains were sequenced from one sample in a study of T-cell memory formation after mild COVID-19 (dated by TCRdb to the early 2020s). The method was 5' RACE. Sequencer: Illumina NovaSeq 6000. In TCRdb, the public reads were trimmed at Q25 with fastp and aligned with MiXCR, with productive beta chains retained. Entries that share a CDR3 protein sequence are merged under the most common genes and DNA. The sample contains roughly 600,000 distinct CDR3 sequences, approximately 18% of them found a single time. More than 10% of the sample belongs to the ten largest clones. Sequences were obtained from PBMCs or a T cell subset sorted from them (not recorded which). The source is an adult woman who had mild COVID-19 (a few samples of this study predate the infection). The sample titles of this study are shuffled in the database, so cell type and time point are left out; the donor was told from shared clones.

The chain is built from TRBV6-4 and TRBJ2-3; TRBD2 matches 12 bases. J was trimmed by 5 bases and V by 0 bases; bases with no gene match: 3. There are 16 residues in the CDR3. Germline assignment: CDR1 MRHNA and CDR2 SNTAGT. CDR3 DNA sequence: TGTGCCAGCAGTGACTCAAGACTAGCGGGAGTAGATACGCAGTATTTT. Translating gives CASSDSRLAGVDTQYF.

This clonotype was counted only a few times. The chain couples TRBV6-5 to TRBJ2-7; D ambiguous. This CDR3 spans 12 amino acids. Germline V gene data show CDR1 as MNHEY and CDR2 as SVGAGI. With 5 bases removed from V and 6 bases from J, the gap between germline ends came to 11 bases. CDR3 amino acids: CASSPRSGEQYF. CDR3 coding DNA: TGTGCCAGCAGTCCACGCTCCGGCGAGCAGTACTTC.

DNA for the CDR3: TGTGCCAGCAGTACCTCAGGGCTGTATGGCTACACCTTC. Protein sequence: CASSTSGLYGYTF. This chain uses TRBV6-5 with TRBJ1-2; weak D call: TRBD1 (5 bases). V lost 5 bases to trimming and J lost 5 bases, with 12 bases between them. Germline V gives CDR1 MNHEY, CDR2 SVGAGI. The CDR3 totals 13 residues.

A few counts support this clonotype. The chain is built from TRBV7-6 and TRBJ2-7, with 9 bases identical to TRBD1. Germline CDR1 and CDR2: SGHVS and FNYEAQ. Germline trimming cut 5 bases from V and 5 bases from J; bases unmatched to any gene: 10. CDR3 length: 15 residues. CDR3 sequence: CASSLTGGAEDEQYF. CDR3 DNA sequence: TGTGCCAGCAGCCTTACAGGGGGCGCAGAAGACGAGCAGTACTTC.

This chain joins TRBV7-3 and TRBJ2-2; D is possibly TRBD2 (5 bases). The CDR3 contains 17 residues. The ends were cut back, 2 bases at V and 4 bases at J, with 17 bases in the middle. Germline values: CDR1 SGHTA, CDR2 FQGTGA. The chain's CDR3 is CASSLLGRRSGTGELFF. CDR3 DNA sequence: TGTGCCAGCAGCTTATTGGGCAGGAGGTCAGGCACCGGGGAGCTGTTTTTT.

The gene calls are TRBV24-1 and TRBJ2-2; weak D call: TRBD1 (5 bases). Trimming removed 2 bases at V and 7 bases at J, with 10 bases between. CDR1 is KGHDR and CDR2 is SFDVKD in the germline V gene. This CDR3 region has 14 residues. CDR3 nucleotides: TGTGCCACCAGTGATTCTCAGCAGGGCGGGGAGCTGTTTTTT. This sequence encodes CATSDSQQGGELFF.

This chain joins TRBV4-1 and TRBJ1-4; possible D gene TRBD1, 6 bases. This CDR3 has 15 residues. V lost 4 bases and J lost 1, with 10 bases in between. The germline V gene encodes CDR1 MGHRA and CDR2 YSYEKL. The DNA for the CDR3 is TGCGCCAGCAGCCTTGTGGACAGAACTAATGAAAAACTGTTTTTT. Protein product: CASSLVDRTNEKLFF.

The rearrangement links TRBV6-5 to TRBJ1-2; 9 positions match TRBD1. Losses at the gene ends were 6 bases for V and 1 base for J; bases not matched to a gene: 9. The CDR3 is made up of 16 amino acids. Germline assignment: CDR1 MNHEY and CDR2 SVGAGI. The CDR3 protein is CASSYHGTGSNYGYTF. The DNA for the CDR3 is TGTGCCAGCAGCTATCATGGGACAGGGAGTAACTATGGCTACACCTTC.